The 15 T cell receptor beta chains below were found in one sample sequenced in a study of blood T cell repertoires in COVID-19. Profiling relied on immunoSEQ multiplex PCR, and the TCRdb table lists in-frame clones only, not all of them. This sample carries tens of thousands of clones, approximately 90% of them seen once, and the ten largest clones take less than 3.5%. Material: peripheral blood. The receptors shown here come from a woman aged 50 to 60 with active or convalescent COVID-19.

The chain combines TRBV4-3 with TRBJ1-1; weak D call: TRBD1 (5 bases). Trimming took off 0 bases at V and 5 bases at J, with 16 bases between the two ends. The germline V gene has CDR1 LGHNA and CDR2 YSLEER. The CDR3 covers 16 residues. The CDR3 nucleotides are TGCGCCAGCAGCCAAGACGCCCGGGGGTGGAGTACTGAAGCTTTCTTT. It is translated as CASSQDARGWSTEAFF.

The chain carries TRBV3-1 (or the pseudogene TRBV3-2) and TRBJ2-3, with 8 bases fitting TRBD2. The CDR3 covers 15 residues. The trim removed 4 bases at V and 4 bases at J, leaving 7 bases unmatched. Germline-derived CDR1 and CDR2 are LGHDT and YNNKEL (reference sequence). The CDR3 reads CASSPAGGEADTQYF. The DNA of the CDR3 is TGTGCCAGCAGCCCTGCCGGGGGGGAAGCAGATACGCAGTATTTT.

In nucleotides, the CDR3 is TGTGCCAGCAGCGTAGCTTCAGGGGAAGGAGAAGGCTACACCTTC. As protein: CASSVASGEGEGYTF. This chain connects TRBV9 to TRBJ1-2, with D tentatively TRBD1 (6 bases). The ends were cut back, 0 bases at V and 8 bases at J, with 17 bases in the middle. The V gene's germline CDR1 is SGDLS and CDR2 YYNGEE. The CDR3 is made up of 15 amino acids.

This chain links TRBV7-2 with TRBJ1-2; perhaps TRBD1 as D (5 bases). The V end was cut by 5 bases, the J end by 4 bases, with 11 bases between. This CDR3 has 13 amino acids. Germline CDR1 is SGHTA and CDR2 is FQGNSA. This CDR3 reads CASSKDRPYGYTF. The CDR3 DNA sequence: TGTGCCAGCAGCAAAGACAGACCCTATGGCTACACCTTC. The whole variable domain, remainder taken from reference TRBV7-2 and TRBJ1-2, is GAGVSQSPSNKVTEKGKDVELRCDPISGHTALYWYRQSLGQGLEFLIYFQGNSAPDKSGLPSDRFSAERTGGSVSTLTIQRTQQEDSAVYLCASSKDRPYGYTFGSGTRLTVV.

The gene calls are TRBV7-2 and TRBJ1-2, with 8 positions matching TRBD1. J gave up 4 bases and V 5 bases, and 6 bases lay outside the gene matches. This CDR3 is 14 amino acids long. Germline lookup yields CDR1 SGHTA and CDR2 FQGNSA. The CDR3 sequence: CASSQQGESYGYTF. The CDR3 DNA is TGTGCCAGCAGCCAACAGGGGGAATCCTATGGCTACACCTTC.

The rearrangement uses TRBV6-5 and TRBJ1-1; the D gene is possibly TRBD1 (5 bases). The germline gives CDR1 MNHEY, CDR2 SVGAGI. V shed 6 bases and J shed 11 bases, with 19 bases lying between them. CDR3 length equals 13 residues. As DNA, the CDR3 is TGTGCCAGCAGAGCAAGGGACTCCAACGAGGCTTTCTTT. Translated: CASRARDSNEAFF.

This clone appeared a single time. V is TRBV11-2 and J is TRBJ1-1, with 9 positions matching TRBD1. Germline V gene sequence: CDR1 SGHAT, CDR2 FQNNGV. The CDR3 totals 16 residues. Unmatched junction bases numbered 5, after V lost 3 bases and J lost 0 bases. In DNA form, the CDR3 reads TGTGCCAGCAGCTTTGGGGACAGGGTACTGAACACTGAAGCTTTCTTT. Protein sequence: CASSFGDRVLNTEAFF.

This chain connects TRBV7-2 to TRBJ1-1; D gene uncertain. CDR3 length equals 14 residues. The V end was cut by 5 bases, the J end by 10 bases, with 20 bases between. From germline, CDR1 is SGHTA and CDR2 FQGNSA. CDR3 sequence (DNA): TGTGCCAGCAGCAAAACACGGGAAGCTCCAGGAGCTTTCTTT. Translating gives CASSKTREAPGAFF.

The chain employs TRBV9 and TRBJ2-5, with 10 bases that match TRBD2. The CDR3 covers 15 residues. V lost 4 bases to trimming and J lost 3 bases; unmatched junction nucleotides: 6. CDR1 and CDR2 from the germline V gene are SGDLS and YYNGEE. This CDR3 is CASSLSGGREETQYF. The CDR3 DNA reads as TGTGCCAGCAGCCTTAGCGGGGGGCGGGAAGAGACCCAGTACTTC.

This clone has just a few counts. The chain links TRBV6-2 or TRBV6-3 to TRBJ1-2, with D possibly being TRBD1 (5 bases). The V end was cut by 6 bases, the J end by 3 bases, with 11 bases between. The CDR3 extends over 13 amino acids. The V gene's germline CDR1 is MNHEY and CDR2 SVGEGT. The DNA of the CDR3 is TGTGCCAGCAGCCTACAGGAATACTATGGCTACACCTTC. It translates to CASSLQEYYGYTF.

The chain combines TRBV6-2 or TRBV6-3 with TRBJ2-5; no reliable D call. The V gene's germline CDR1 is MNHEY and CDR2 SVGEGT. V lost 4 bases, J lost 9 bases, and 9 bases lay in between. The CDR3 loop spans 11 amino acids. The CDR3 region has the DNA TGTGCCAGCAGTTCCCCTGCGGCCCAGTACTTC. It codes for CASSSPAAQYF.

The chain couples TRBV15 to TRBJ1-1; perhaps TRBD1 as D (5 bases). Per germline, CDR1 LNHNV and CDR2 YYDKDF (reference sequence). This CDR3 comprises 13 residues. With 5 bases removed from V and 5 bases from J, the gap between germline ends came to 12 bases. CDR3: CATSPGGGTEAFF. CDR3 coding DNA: TGTGCCACCAGCCCTGGGGGGGGGACTGAAGCTTTCTTT.

The chain couples TRBV11-2 to TRBJ1-2, with D possibly TRBD1 on 5 matching bases. The CDR3 has 17 amino acids. Per germline, CDR1 SGHAT and CDR2 FQNNGV. The germline V and J ends were trimmed by 1 base and 4 bases, with 19 bases remaining between them. The CDR3 DNA sequence: TGTGCCAGCAGCTTAGGTAGGGCCCCAAGGCAGGGCTATGGCTACACCTTC. Translation: CASSLGRAPRQGYGYTF.

The table lists this clone with a count of one. This chain links TRBV2 with TRBJ1-1, with TRBD1 matching 11 bases. Germline loops: CDR1 SNHLY, CDR2 FYNNEI. There are 16 residues in the CDR3. J gave up 0 bases and V 6 bases, and 6 bases lay outside the gene matches. CDR3 nucleotide sequence: TGTGCCAGCAGACGGACAGGGGGCGTTTTGAACACTGAAGCTTTCTTT. Translation gives CASRRTGGVLNTEAFF.

As DNA, the CDR3 is TGTGCCAGCAGTTGGGACAGGTACTATGGCTACACCTTC. It encodes CASSWDRYYGYTF. The V call is TRBV12-3 or TRBV12-4, the J call TRBJ1-2, with 8 bases identical to TRBD1. Trimming removed 4 bases from V and 3 bases from J; junction bases left unmatched: 1. The CDR3 loop spans 13 amino acids.